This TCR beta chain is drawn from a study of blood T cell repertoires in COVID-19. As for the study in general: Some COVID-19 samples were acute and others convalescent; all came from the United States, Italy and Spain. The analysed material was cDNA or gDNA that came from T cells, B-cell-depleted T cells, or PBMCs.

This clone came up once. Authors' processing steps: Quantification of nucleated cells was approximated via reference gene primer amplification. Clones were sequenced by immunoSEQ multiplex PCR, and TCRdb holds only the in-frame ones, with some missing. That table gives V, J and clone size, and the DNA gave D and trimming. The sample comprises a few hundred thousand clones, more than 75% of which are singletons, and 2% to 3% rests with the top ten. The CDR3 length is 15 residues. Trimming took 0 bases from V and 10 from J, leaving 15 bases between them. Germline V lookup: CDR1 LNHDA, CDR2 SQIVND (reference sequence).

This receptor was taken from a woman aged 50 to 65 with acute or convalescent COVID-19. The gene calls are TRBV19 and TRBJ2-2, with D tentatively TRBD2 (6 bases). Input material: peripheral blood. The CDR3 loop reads CASSIDSGPPAELFF. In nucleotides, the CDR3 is TGTGCCAGTAGTATAGATAGCGGACCACCGGCGGAGCTGTTTTTT.